These 31 T cell receptor beta chains came from one sample sequenced in a study of blood T cell repertoires in COVID-19. Profiled with immunoSEQ multiplex PCR; TCRdb holds only in-frame clones, not every one. Here the sample spans some 95,000 clones, more than 85% being singletons. Sample: peripheral blood. The receptor set was obtained from a human donor with active COVID-19. The donor label of this sample is uncertain.

This chain uses TRBV2 with TRBJ2-2; unclear D gene. CDR1 and CDR2 (germline): SNHLY, FYNNEI. Trimming cost V 6 bases and J 6 bases, with 14 bases left between them. The CDR3 covers 14 residues. The CDR3 spells CASRISVDPGELFF. CDR3 sequence (DNA): TGTGCCAGCAGAATATCGGTTGATCCCGGGGAGCTGTTTTTT. Filled out from reference TRBV2 and TRBJ2-2, the complete variable domain reads EPEVTQTPSHQVTQMGQEVILRCVPISNHLYFYWYRQILGQKVEFLVSFYNNEISEKSEIFDDQFSVERPDGSNFTLKIRSTKLEDSAMYFCASRISVDPGELFFGEGSRLTVL.

V gene TRBV5-1 combines with J gene TRBJ1-3, with D perhaps TRBD1 (6 bases). This CDR3 is built from 16 residues. V lost 0 bases, J lost 0 bases, and 10 bases lay in between. The germline V gene has CDR1 SGHRS and CDR2 YFSETQ. For the CDR3, the DNA is TGCGCCAGCAGCTTGGGAGTGGACAGCTCTGGAAACACCATATATTTT. This translates into CASSLGVDSSGNTIYF.

The chain is built from TRBV19 and TRBJ1-5, with D unclear. CDR3 length: 16 amino acids. V was cut by 5 bases and J by 7 bases, with 21 bases left in between. CDR1 and CDR2 (germline): LNHDA, SQIVND (reference sequence). The CDR3 nucleotides read TGTGCCAGTAGTCCCCTGCGGGCAGTGCGTGAGCAGCCCCAGCATTTT. It specifies CASSPLRAVREQPQHF.

The chain recombines TRBV4-3 with TRBJ1-6; D gene uncertain. There are 16 residues in the CDR3. Trimming took off 1 base at V and 12 bases at J, with 19 bases between the two ends. Germline V gives CDR1 LGHNA, CDR2 YSLEER. The CDR3, as DNA: TGCGCCAGCAGCCAAGCCCTCATATCGCGGGGTAGACCCCTCCACTTT. It codes for CASSQALISRGRPLHF.

The chain has TRBV2 and TRBJ1-1; 12 positions match TRBD1. After removal of 6 bases from V and 11 bases from J, the junction contained 10 bases not matched to a gene. Per germline, CDR1 SNHLY and CDR2 FYNNEI. This CDR3 is built from 14 residues. The CDR3 reads CASRGRDRGLLAFF. CDR3 in DNA: TGTGCCAGCAGGGGGAGGGACAGGGGGCTTCTCGCTTTCTTT.

The genes are TRBV9 and TRBJ2-1, with D maybe TRBD1 (5 bases). V lost 3 bases to trimming and J lost 4 bases, with 8 bases between them. CDR1 and CDR2 (germline): SGDLS, YYNGEE. The CDR3 spans 13 residues. The DNA of the CDR3 is TGTGCCAGCAGCGCCTCAGGGTACAATGAGCAGTTCTTC. Translating gives CASSASGYNEQFF.

The chain combines TRBV29-1 with TRBJ2-2, with 8 bases aligning to TRBD1. The germline gives CDR1 SQVTM, CDR2 ANQGSEA. The CDR3 is made up of 15 amino acids. With 1 base clipped from V and 1 base from J, the junction kept 2 bases outside the gene matches. DNA for the CDR3: TGCAGCGTTGAAGGTGGGACAGGGAACACCGGGGAGCTGTTTTTT. Amino acids: CSVEGGTGNTGELFF.

The DNA of the CDR3 is TGCGCCAGCAGCCTTTGGACAGACGGGGCTGAGCAGTTCTTC. This gives the protein CASSLWTDGAEQFF. The J gene is TRBJ2-1, the V gene TRBV4-1; D perhaps matches TRBD1 (6 bases). This CDR3 spans 14 amino acids. Trimming left V 4 bases short and J 9 bases short, with 16 bases between. CDR1 is MGHRA and CDR2 is YSYEKL in the germline V gene.

J is TRBJ1-2 and V is TRBV7-2; TRBD1 might be the D (6 bases). V was trimmed by 2 bases and J by 0 bases, leaving 16 bases between them. The germline gives CDR1 SGHTA, CDR2 FQGNSA. The CDR3 has 17 residues. CDR3 bases: TGTGCCAGCAGCTTATCGTGGACAGATTTAACTAACTATGGCTACACCTTC. Its protein product is CASSLSWTDLTNYGYTF.

This clone was observed a handful of times. This sequence joins TRBV5-5 and TRBJ1-6; the match to TRBD1 covers 8 bases. CDR1 SGHKS and CDR2 YYEKEE come from the germline V gene (reference sequence). J was trimmed by 7 bases and V by 4 bases; bases with no gene match: 10. CDR3 length: 16 amino acids. CDR3 nucleotide sequence: TGTGCCAGCAGCGCTGGACCGGGGACAGGCAATTCACCCCTCCACTTT. Its protein product is CASSAGPGTGNSPLHF.

The chain joins TRBV5-1 to TRBJ2-2, with 8 bases lining up with TRBD2. V lost 0 bases to trimming and J lost 6 bases; unmatched junction nucleotides: 1. This CDR3 is 14 amino acids long. Germline CDR1 SGHRS, CDR2 YFSETQ. Here the CDR3 reads CASSLGTSSGELFF. The CDR3 coding sequence is TGCGCCAGCAGCTTGGGGACTAGCTCCGGGGAGCTGTTTTTT. Together with reference TRBV5-1 and TRBJ2-2, the CDR3 gives the full variable domain: KAGVTQTPRYLIKTRGQQVTLSCSPISGHRSVSWYQQTPGQGLQFLFEYFSETQRNKGNFPGRFSGRQFSNSRSEMNVSTLELGDSALYLCASSLGTSSGELFFGEGSRLTVL.

The J gene is TRBJ2-5, the V gene TRBV14; 8 bases are a match to TRBD2. The germline gives CDR1 SGHDN, CDR2 FVKESK. The CDR3 is 13 amino acids. The J segment lost 7 bases and the V segment lost 0 bases, leaving 1 base of the junction unmatched. The CDR3 nucleotides read TGTGCCAGCAGCCAAGAGGCGGGGGGGACCCAGTACTTC. Protein product: CASSQEAGGTQYF.

The rearrangement uses TRBV7-9 and TRBJ2-2; tentative D call: TRBD1 (5 bases). Germline V gene lookup returns CDR1 SEHNR and CDR2 FQNEAQ (reference sequence). The CDR3 has 15 residues. Trimming shortened V by 3 bases and J by 0 bases, and 8 bases separated the two germline ends. CDR3 sequence: CASSLTDPNTGELFF. The DNA for the CDR3 is TGTGCCAGCAGCTTGACAGACCCGAACACCGGGGAGCTGTTTTTT.

This chain connects TRBV29-1 to TRBJ2-7; TRBD1 might be the D (6 bases). Germline V gives CDR1 SQVTM, CDR2 ANQGSEA. V was pared by 1 base and J by 2 bases, with 9 bases between. The length of the CDR3 is 13 residues. The CDR3 DNA reads as TGCAGCGTTGAAGGCAGGGGTACCTACGAGCAGTACTTC. As protein: CSVEGRGTYEQYF.

This chain joins TRBV5-6 and TRBJ2-7, with 7 nucleotides matching TRBD1. J lost 4 bases, V lost 4 bases, and 11 bases had no gene match. The germline V gene has CDR1 SGHDT and CDR2 YYEEEE. The CDR3 runs 15 residues. This CDR3 is CASSPPGDRAYEQYF. As DNA, the CDR3 is TGTGCCAGCAGCCCACCCGGTGACAGGGCGTACGAGCAGTACTTC.

The genes are TRBV6-1 and TRBJ2-7, with 10 bases lining up with TRBD1. CDR1 is MNHNS and CDR2 is SASEGT in the germline V gene. Germline trimming cut 1 base from V and 5 bases from J; bases unmatched to any gene: 5. This CDR3 comprises 15 residues. The CDR3, as DNA: TGTGCCAGCAGTGAAGGGGACAGGGGATCGGACGAGCAGTACTTC. This codes for CASSEGDRGSDEQYF.

This chain links TRBV19 with TRBJ2-2; D is undetermined. Between the trimmed V and J ends, which lost 5 bases and 8 bases, there was a span of 12 bases. The CDR3 runs to 13 residues. Germline values: CDR1 LNHDA, CDR2 SQIVND (reference sequence). This CDR3 is CASSVQASGELFF. The CDR3 nucleotides read TGTGCCAGTAGTGTTCAGGCGTCTGGGGAGCTGTTTTTT.

This chain uses TRBV4-1 with TRBJ1-2, with D possibly matching TRBD1 (5 bases). From germline, CDR1 is MGHRA and CDR2 YSYEKL. The CDR3 consists of 15 residues. V lost 0 bases, J lost 3 bases, and 11 bases lay in between. The CDR3 loop reads CASSQDDGGYYGYTF. The CDR3 DNA sequence: TGCGCCAGCAGCCAAGACGATGGGGGGTACTATGGCTACACCTTC.

J is TRBJ1-1 and V is TRBV7-2, with 8 positions matching TRBD1. V was clipped by 4 bases and J by 0 bases; unmatched bases: 10. CDR1 and CDR2 from the germline V gene are SGHTA and FQGNSA. The CDR3 covers 17 residues. CDR3 nucleotides: TGTGCCAGCAGCTCGACCCGGGACAGGACCTTGAACACTGAAGCTTTCTTT. Amino acid sequence: CASSSTRDRTLNTEAFF.

In its sample, this clone was seen once. The V and J genes are TRBV6-5 and TRBJ1-2; 7 bases fit TRBD1. V was clipped by 6 bases and J by 2 bases; unmatched bases: 6. The V gene's germline CDR1 is MNHEY and CDR2 SVGAGI. This CDR3 is 14 amino acids long. The CDR3 region has the DNA TGTGCCAGCAGCCCCTCGGACAGGAACTATGGCTACACCTTC. It encodes CASSPSDRNYGYTF.

This chain connects TRBV7-3 to TRBJ2-6; 7 bases match TRBD1. The CDR3 is 17 amino acids. Per germline, CDR1 SGHTA and CDR2 FQGTGA. V lost 5 bases, J lost 0 bases, and 7 bases stayed unmatched. CDR3 nucleotides: TGTGCCAGCAGCCCGGACAGGCTGAGCTCTGGGGCCAACGTCCTGACTTTC. Residues: CASSPDRLSSGANVLTF.

V gene TRBV7-8 combines with J gene TRBJ2-3, with D possibly TRBD2 on 6 matching bases. In germline, CDR1 is SGHVS, CDR2 FQNEAQ. The length of the CDR3 is 16 residues. V was pared by 1 base and J by 6 bases, with 17 bases between. CDR3 nucleotide sequence: TGTGCCAGCAGCTTAGGTCCGGGGGTCCCCGGGGATACGCAGTATTTT. Its translation is CASSLGPGVPGDTQYF.

The V gene is TRBV6-5, the J gene TRBJ1-4; 9 positions match TRBD1. There are 14 residues in the CDR3. Trimming cost V 5 bases and J 8 bases; bases outside gene matches: 6. Germline CDR1 MNHEY, CDR2 SVGAGI. The CDR3 DNA sequence: TGTGCCAGCAGTCCGGGACAGGGTCGGGAAAAACTGTTTTTT. Translation gives CASSPGQGREKLFF.

V is TRBV9 and J is TRBJ2-1, with TRBD2 matching 7 bases. V shed 6 bases, J shed 1 base, and the junction held 10 bases outside the gene matches. CDR1 is SGDLS and CDR2 is YYNGEE in the germline V gene. The CDR3 has 16 amino acids. The CDR3 coding sequence is TGTGCCAGCAACGACCTGGGCGGGGGTTCCTACAATGAGCAGTTCTTC. Protein: CASNDLGGGSYNEQFF.

The chain links TRBV6-6 to TRBJ2-1; D may be TRBD1 (6 bases). The germline V gene encodes CDR1 MNHNY and CDR2 SVGAGI (reference sequence). The CDR3 loop spans 16 amino acids. V lost 6 bases and J 8 bases, leaving 23 bases between the germline ends. Here the CDR3 reads CASSYTVSGAGDEQFF. In DNA, the CDR3 is TGTGCCAGCAGCTATACCGTCTCAGGGGCGGGCGATGAGCAGTTCTTC.

The genes are TRBV6-4 and TRBJ2-3; D possibly corresponds to TRBD1 (6 bases). The germline V and J ends were trimmed by 3 bases and 3 bases, with 10 bases remaining between them. CDR3 length: 14 amino acids. Germline lookup yields CDR1 MRHNA and CDR2 SNTAGT. CDR3 residues: CASSDSQGTDTQYF. CDR3 nucleotides: TGTGCCAGCAGTGATTCTCAGGGGACAGATACGCAGTATTTT.

This chain uses TRBV23-1 with TRBJ2-2; 7 nucleotides align to TRBD1. TRBV23-1 is classed as an ORF, of uncertain function. The CDR3 contains 16 residues. V dropped 4 bases and J dropped 3; count of bases not matched to a gene: 8. The CDR3: CASSPTGIGDTGELFF. CDR3 DNA sequence: TGCGCCAGCAGTCCGACAGGGATCGGCGACACCGGGGAGCTGTTTTTT.

The CDR3 sequence is CASSQGQNRDTSTF. The CDR3 bases are TGTGCCAGCAGCCAAGGCCAGAACCGGGACACCTCCACCTTC. The chain links TRBV3-1 (or the pseudogene TRBV3-2) to TRBJ1-2; D perhaps matches TRBD1 (6 bases). V was pared by 1 base and J by 13 bases, with 19 bases between. The CDR3 has 14 amino acids. CDR1 and CDR2 (germline): LGHDT, YNNKEL (reference sequence).

The V and J genes are TRBV19 and TRBJ1-5; D call uncertain. V lost 2 bases to trimming and J lost 4 bases, with 24 bases between them. CDR1 is LNHDA and CDR2 is SQIVND in the germline V gene (reference sequence). The CDR3 totals 19 residues. The CDR3 loop is CASSISGMSPGWKNQPQHF. DNA for the CDR3: TGTGCCAGTAGTATATCAGGAATGAGCCCGGGATGGAAGAATCAGCCCCAGCATTTT.

The chain has TRBV18 and TRBJ2-2, with unresolved D. Trimming shortened V by 2 bases and J by 3 bases, and 13 bases separated the two germline ends. The CDR3 sequence is 16 residues long. Germline V gene lookup returns CDR1 KGHSH and CDR2 LQKENI. The CDR3 spells CASSPDGIRHTGELFF. CDR3 nucleotides: TGTGCCAGCTCACCAGACGGAATCAGGCACACCGGGGAGCTGTTTTTT.

The chain joins TRBV4-3 to TRBJ1-6; D unresolved. The CDR3 consists of 15 residues. CDR1 and CDR2 (germline): LGHNA, YSLEER. V lost 5 bases, J lost 0 bases, and 8 bases lay in between. CDR3 coding DNA: TGCGCCAGCAGCATGGGGAGCTCCTATAATTCACCCCTCCACTTT. Translating gives CASSMGSSYNSPLHF.